Listed here are 15 T cell receptor beta chains from one sample, sequenced in a study of cytotoxic CD8 clonotypes in ibrutinib-treated CLL. The protocol was immunoSEQ multiplex PCR, while the TCRdb copy is restricted to in-frame clones and leaves out a portion. The sample records approximately 300,000 clones, around four fifths being singletons. The source was PBMCs, collected before ibrutinib treatment. The receptors stem from a human donor with chronic lymphocytic leukemia.

This chain links TRBV7-6 with TRBJ2-7, with D perhaps matching TRBD2 (5 bases). Germline values: CDR1 SGHVS, CDR2 FNYEAQ. V lost 3 bases and J lost 2, with 11 bases in between. There are 14 residues in the CDR3. Written as DNA, the CDR3 is TGTGCCAGCAGCTTTTCTACGGGGACCTACGAGCAGTACTTC. It is translated as CASSFSTGTYEQYF.

V and J are TRBV10-3 and TRBJ2-3; 11 bases align to TRBD2. The trim removed 4 bases at V and 6 bases at J, leaving 9 bases unmatched. This CDR3 has 16 amino acids. Germline V gives CDR1 ENHRY, CDR2 SYGVKD. The CDR3 DNA is TGTGCCATCAGTGGGCGAATAGCGGGAGGGGTGGATACGCAGTATTTT. Amino acid sequence: CAISGRIAGGVDTQYF.

The chain links TRBV30 to TRBJ2-3, with D perhaps assigned TRBD1 or TRBD2 (5 bases each). CDR3 length: 13 amino acids. The germline gives CDR1 GTSNPN, CDR2 SVGIG (reference sequence). V was shortened by 2 bases and J by 0 bases, with 6 bases between the two germline ends. The CDR3 bases are TGTGCCTGGAGTCGGGACAGCACAGATACGCAGTATTTT. It encodes CAWSRDSTDTQYF. Looking up the rest from reference TRBV30 and TRBJ2-3 gives the full variable domain: SQTIHQWPATLVQPVGSPLSLECTVEGTSNPNLYWYRQAAGRGLQLLFYSVGIGQISSEVPQNLSASRPQDRQFILSSKKLLLSDSGFYLCAWSRDSTDTQYFGPGTRLTVL.

CDR3 residues: CASSERLAGRSYNEQFF. The CDR3, as DNA: TGTGCCAGCAGTGAGAGACTAGCGGGACGCTCCTACAATGAGCAGTTCTTC. The chain joins TRBV25-1 to TRBJ2-1, with 11 bases that match TRBD2. Per the germline V gene, CDR1 is MGHDK and CDR2 is SYGVNS. The CDR3 runs to 17 residues. Trimming removed 3 bases from V and 0 bases from J; junction bases left unmatched: 4.

V gene TRBV28 combines with J gene TRBJ1-1, with D maybe TRBD1 (5 bases). Germline assignment: CDR1 MDHEN and CDR2 SYDVKM. The CDR3 totals 12 residues. The V end was cut by 7 bases, the J end by 1 base, with 7 bases between. This chain's CDR3 is CASKQENTEAFF. Written as DNA, the CDR3 is TGTGCCAGCAAACAGGAGAACACTGAAGCTTTCTTT.

A single count supports this clone. The chain uses TRBV6-1 and TRBJ2-5, with D maybe TRBD1 (6 bases). V was shortened by 1 base and J by 13 bases, with 10 bases between the two germline ends. Germline V gene data show CDR1 as MNHNS and CDR2 as SASEGT. The CDR3 totals 11 residues. Here the CDR3 DNA reads TGTGCCAGCAGTGAAGACAGGGCGGGGTACTTC. As protein: CASSEDRAGYF.

The chain carries TRBV6-1 and TRBJ2-5; TRBD2 aligns across 7 bases. This CDR3 has 15 residues. Germline lookup yields CDR1 MNHNS and CDR2 SASEGT. The V segment lost 4 bases and the J segment 3 bases; nucleotides outside the gene matches: 8. The CDR3 here is CASSARGAGEETQYF. The DNA of the CDR3 is TGTGCCAGCAGTGCGAGGGGCGCGGGAGAAGAGACCCAGTACTTC.

The chain links TRBV7-2 to TRBJ2-7, with D possibly TRBD2 on 5 matching bases. The germline V gene has CDR1 SGHTA and CDR2 FQGNSA. V lost 3 bases to trimming and J lost 3 bases, with 12 bases between them. CDR3 length equals 14 residues. The CDR3 spells CASSLRVAHYEQYF. CDR3 coding DNA: TGTGCCAGCAGCTTGCGGGTCGCCCACTACGAGCAGTACTTC.

This sequence joins TRBV28 and TRBJ2-1; a weak D match, TRBD2 (5 bases). Germline V gene lookup returns CDR1 MDHEN and CDR2 SYDVKM. This CDR3 spans 12 amino acids. V lost 8 bases and J lost 4, with 9 bases in between. CDR3 nucleotides: TGTGCCAGCGGTGGAGGTTACAATGAGCAGTTCTTC. Translating it yields CASGGGYNEQFF.

The rearrangement uses TRBV28 and TRBJ1-5; perhaps TRBD1 as D (5 bases). Germline CDR1 and CDR2: MDHEN and SYDVKM. The V end was cut by 3 bases, the J end by 5 bases, with 14 bases between. There are 15 residues in the CDR3. CDR3 nucleotide sequence: TGTGCCAGCAGTTTTATAGGGCTGGGGGATCAGCCCCAGCATTTT. Protein sequence: CASSFIGLGDQPQHF.

The V gene is TRBV5-6, the J gene TRBJ2-1, with D tentatively TRBD2 (5 bases). The CDR3 sequence is 15 residues long. Germline-derived CDR1 and CDR2 are SGHDT and YYEEEE. The V end was cut by 4 bases, the J end by 3 bases, with 14 bases between. The CDR3 reads CASSTAVNLYNEQFF. The CDR3 DNA reads TGTGCCAGCAGCACAGCGGTCAACCTCTACAATGAGCAGTTCTTC.

The chain is built from TRBV30 and TRBJ1-5; 9 nucleotides agree with TRBD1. Trimming removed 4 bases from V and 5 bases from J; junction bases left unmatched: 9. This CDR3 is 15 amino acids long. Germline loops: CDR1 GTSNPN, CDR2 SVGIG (reference sequence). CDR3 coding DNA: TGTGCCTGGACACACGGGGACAGGGAATATCAGCCCCAGCATTTT. It is translated as CAWTHGDREYQPQHF.

The J gene is TRBJ2-1, the V gene TRBV15; D is ambiguous. Per germline, CDR1 LNHNV and CDR2 YYDKDF (reference sequence). V was shortened by 0 bases and J by 5 bases, with 8 bases between the two germline ends. The CDR3 totals 14 residues. CDR3 sequence reads: CATSRDLRDNEQFF. The CDR3 nucleotides read TGTGCCACCAGCAGAGATCTCAGAGACAATGAGCAGTTCTTC.

V gene TRBV5-1 combines with J gene TRBJ2-5, with TRBD2 identical over 7 bases. The J segment lost 2 bases and the V segment lost 4 bases, leaving 11 bases of the junction unmatched. This CDR3 is 16 amino acids long. Germline V CDR1 and CDR2: SGHRS, YFSETQ. CDR3 nucleotide sequence: TGCGCCAGCAGCCCAGACCCTAGCGGCCCACAAGAGACCCAGTACTTC. This gives the protein CASSPDPSGPQETQYF.

V usage is TRBV6-5 and J usage is TRBJ2-5; no firm D call. V was shortened by 0 bases and J by 5 bases, with 7 bases between the two germline ends. The CDR3 length is 13 residues. Germline CDR1 is MNHEY and CDR2 is SVGAGI. The CDR3 is CASSYSGSETQYF. The DNA of the CDR3 is TGTGCCAGCAGTTACTCGGGAAGCGAGACCCAGTACTTC.